The 10 T cell receptor beta chains given below trace back to one sample, sequenced in a study of blood T cell repertoires in COVID-19. The method was immunoSEQ multiplex PCR; TCRdb's version includes in-frame clones alone and lacks a portion of them. Of about 100,000 clones listed, more than 75% are singletons. Specimen: peripheral blood. The origin of the receptors is a human donor in a cohort sampled during active COVID-19.

This sequence joins TRBV6-2 or TRBV6-3 and TRBJ2-1; a weak D match, TRBD1 (6 bases). Germline lookup yields CDR1 MNHEY and CDR2 SVGEGT. The CDR3 extends over 16 amino acids. The V end lost 0 bases, the J end lost 3 bases, and 12 bases lay between the germline ends. The CDR3 DNA reads as TGTGCCAGCAGTTACTCGGGCAGGGGCGGCTACAATGAGCAGTTCTTC. It specifies CASSYSGRGGYNEQFF.

J is TRBJ2-1 and V is TRBV5-4; weak D call: TRBD1 (6 bases). Trimming shortened V by 3 bases and J by 13 bases, and 23 bases separated the two germline ends. Per the germline V gene, CDR1 is SGHNT and CDR2 is YYREEE (reference sequence). This CDR3 has 15 amino acids. The CDR3 sequence is CASSWGLGDNAPQFF. The CDR3 coding sequence is TGTGCCAGCAGCTGGGGGCTGGGGGATAACGCACCTCAGTTCTTC.

The V gene is TRBV6-5, the J gene TRBJ2-2; D is undetermined. The germline V gene encodes CDR1 MNHEY and CDR2 SVGAGI. V lost 0 bases, J lost 1 base, and 3 bases lay in between. This CDR3 comprises 14 residues. The CDR3 loop is CASSYSRNTGELFF. CDR3 nucleotides: TGTGCCAGCAGTTACTCTCGGAACACCGGGGAGCTGTTTTTT.

This chain connects TRBV6-5 to TRBJ2-7; 11 bases map to TRBD2. The CDR3 extends over 14 amino acids. The trim removed 6 bases at V and 3 bases at J, leaving 4 bases unmatched. CDR1 and CDR2 (germline): MNHEY, SVGAGI. The CDR3: CASRTGTSGYEQYF. The CDR3 coding sequence is TGTGCCAGCAGGACCGGGACTAGCGGCTACGAGCAGTACTTC.

This chain uses TRBV6-6 with TRBJ1-2; TRBD1 might be the D (6 bases). CDR1 and CDR2 (germline): MNHNY, SVGAGI (reference sequence). Trimming pared 6 bases from V and 3 bases from J, leaving 26 bases between. This CDR3 contains 18 residues. CDR3 in DNA: TGTGCCAGCAGCCGACTATTCCGGGACAAGAATACTTACTATGGCTACACCTTC. Amino acids: CASSRLFRDKNTYYGYTF.

V usage is TRBV18 and J usage is TRBJ2-5; 10 nucleotides line up with TRBD2. The CDR3 extends over 17 amino acids. Germline lookup yields CDR1 KGHSH and CDR2 LQKENI. J gave up 2 bases and V 4 bases, and 10 bases lay outside the gene matches. CDR3 sequence (DNA): TGTGCCAGCTCACTCACCAAGGGACTAGCGCGGCAAGAGACCCAGTACTTC. It codes for CASSLTKGLARQETQYF.

CDR3 nucleotides: TGTGCCAGCTCCCAACAGGGGGTTACTTCGGCTAGCACAGATACGCAGTATTTT. Residues: CASSQQGVTSASTDTQYF. The rearrangement uses TRBV18 and TRBJ2-3, with 8 bases lining up with TRBD1. Germline V gene data show CDR1 as KGHSH and CDR2 as LQKENI. Germline trimming cut 6 bases from V and 0 bases from J; bases unmatched to any gene: 14. This CDR3 is built from 18 residues. The whole variable domain, filled in from reference TRBV18 and TRBJ2-3, reads NAGVMQNPRHLVRRRGQEARLRCSPMKGHSHVYWYRQLPEEGLKFMVYLQKENIIDESGMPKERFSAEFPKEGPSILRIQQVVRGDSAAYFCASSQQGVTSASTDTQYFGPGTRLTVL.

V gene TRBV19 combines with J gene TRBJ2-5; TRBD1 is a possible D gene (7 bases). The CDR3 has 13 residues. Germline CDR1 LNHDA, CDR2 SQIVND (reference sequence). Between the trimmed V and J ends, which lost 6 bases and 5 bases, there was a span of 13 bases. The CDR3 sequence: CASREGARETQYF. The CDR3 nucleotides are TGTGCCAGTAGGGAGGGGGCCCGGGAGACCCAGTACTTC.

V usage is TRBV6-6 and J usage is TRBJ2-1; 7 nucleotides align to TRBD2. V lost 2 bases to trimming and J lost 6 bases; unmatched junction nucleotides: 10. The germline CDR1 and CDR2 sequences are MNHNY and SVGAGI (reference sequence). CDR3 length: 16 residues. CDR3 region: CASSYPRGVIRNEQFF. DNA for the CDR3: TGTGCCAGCAGTTACCCTCGGGGGGTAATTCGCAATGAGCAGTTCTTC.

The chain is built from TRBV18 and TRBJ1-2; 11 bases align to TRBD1. Trimming at V came to 3 bases and at J to 7 bases, leaving 7 bases not matched to a gene. The CDR3 is made up of 15 amino acids. Germline V lookup: CDR1 KGHSH, CDR2 LQKENI. The CDR3 sequence: CASSPGTGGLSGYTF. CDR3 nucleotide sequence: TGTGCCAGCTCACCCGGGACAGGGGGTCTATCTGGCTACACCTTC.